This T cell receptor (beta chain) was identified in a study of CD8 T cells in ankylosing spondylitis. Study-level points and caveats: Clones linked to disease were reported to show significant enrichment in matched ankylosing spondylitis synovial fluid. Disease-associated clones were CD8+ and fairly uncommon in peripheral blood.

The authors made TCR beta libraries by quantitative 5'-RACE with molecular barcodes. TCRdb recomputed calls from the 5' RACE reads with MiXCR, one row per CDR3 protein. Of about 150,000 distinct CDR3 sequences in the sample, 7% to 8% were seen once. Germline V gene lookup returns CDR1 SNHLY and CDR2 FYNNEI. The CDR3 is 12 residues long. With 6 bases removed from V and 6 bases from J, the gap between germline ends came to 11 bases. In regard to this clonotype: The antigen is not known.

The receptor's source is a female donor with ankylosing spondylitis or in good health (not recorded which). The chain has TRBV2 and TRBJ1-2, with D hard to call. The sample consisted of blood, either unsorted or a sorted T cell fraction (not recorded which). The DNA for the CDR3 is TGTGCCAGCAGAGAGGGAGGCCATGGCTACACCTTC. Translated, it gives CASREGGHGYTF.